These T cell receptor beta chains were read from a single sample in a study of shared clonotypes between healthy human individuals. Clones were read by immunoSEQ multiplex PCR, and TCRdb kept only the in-frame ones, dropping some. This table has a few hundred thousand clones, less than 85% appearing once. What was sequenced was memory CD4+ T cells sorted from blood. The receptors derive from a man aged 25-40 years in good health. CDR3s include the opening cysteine and the closing phenylalanine or tryptophan. D genes are given only for firm matches. Clone size is shown for a subset of rows, as once, few, many or a class of expanded clone.

TRBD1 TRBJ1-6 TRBV5-4 NA TGTGCCAGCAGCAAGGGACAGCCTAATTCACCCCTCCACTTT CASSKGQPNSPLHF
NA TRBJ2-2 TRBV2 NA TGTGCCAGCAACAGGAGGGCTTCTGGCGGGGAGCTGTTTTTT CASNRRASGGELFF
NA TRBJ1-2 TRBV5-8 NA TGTGCCAGCGACCGGGCGAGCCTGAGGGGCTACACCTTC CASDRASLRGYTF
TRBD2 TRBJ2-1 TRBV6-6 few TGTGCCAGCAGTTACGTAGTGACTAGCGGGAGATATGAGCAGTTCTTC CASSYVVTSGRYEQFF
NA TRBJ2-2 TRBV7-9 NA TGTGCCAGCAGCCCGCGAGGGGCAGGGGGGAGCACCGGGGAGCTGTTTTTT CASSPRGAGGSTGELFF
TRBD2 TRBJ2-1 TRBV19 NA TGTGCCAGTAGTATTACGGGGGGGGCCTTAGGGAATGAGCAGTTCTTC CASSITGGALGNEQFF
TRBD1 TRBJ2-7 TRBV6-1 NA TGTGCCGGCGCCTCGGGACAGGGCTTCTACGAGCAGTACTTC CAGASGQGFYEQYF
NA TRBJ1-1 TRBV11-2 NA TGTGCCAGCAGCCGACCTGTCTCTGAAGCTTTCTTT CASSRPVSEAFF
NA TRBJ2-4 TRBV7-8 few TGTGCCAGCAGCTTAACGTCCAAAAACATTCAGTACTTC CASSLTSKNIQYF
NA TRBJ1-5 TRBV19 NA TGTGCCAGCTCTCTACATCGGGATCAGCCCCAGCATTTT CASSLHRDQPQHF
TRBD1 TRBJ2-5 TRBV28 NA TGTGCCAGCACCCACGGGACAGGGGGTCAAGAGACCCAGTACTTC CASTHGTGGQETQYF
TRBD1 TRBJ1-5 TRBV6-5 NA TGTGCCAGCCGACAGGGTTTCAATCAGCCCCAGCATTTT CASRQGFNQPQHF